This T cell receptor (beta chain) stems from a study of blood T cell repertoires in COVID-19 (dated by TCRdb to 2020 to 2022). Turning to the overall study: The collaborator samples originated in the United States, Italy and Spain and spanned the acute and convalescent phases of COVID-19. The prospective study material was composed of cDNA or gDNA derived from T cells, B-cell-depleted T cells, or PBMCs. Subjects who had been exposed to COVID-19, were actively infected with it, or had recovered from it provided the deeply sampled blood TCRbeta repertoires that made up the dataset. The repertoires were released in a freely available public database meant as a resource for research on the immune response to SARS-CoV-2. The samples were drawn from two sources: the first 160 participants of the ongoing ImmuneRACE study, and fewer than 1,500 subjects contributed by 6 global collaborators. Nearly every sample came with metadata listing a de-identified subject ID, COVID-19 status, age in years and sex. Where HLA class I and class II types were available, the types were taken from metadata supplied by the sample provider, not from assay-based typing.

About this clone: No cognate antigen has been identified for it. Base qualities are not provided; no much larger clone lies one nucleotide away.

General study outcomes and caveats: Clinical and demographic metadata were provided uncurated, with the amount varying by source and participant.

V and J are truncated by 5 bases and 8 bases respectively, leaving an intervening sequence of 16 bases. The germline V gene (reference sequence) provides CDR1 LNHDA and CDR2 SQIVND. Reading from cysteine to phenylalanine, the CDR3 counts 14 amino acids. Kept here is only the CDR3 DNA, which spans 42 bases and is read in frame from base 1. TCRbeta CDR3 regions were amplified from genomic DNA using the immunoSEQ Assay, a bias-controlled multiplex PCR. Per the source publication's procedure: The number of nucleated cells in each sample was estimated by amplification of reference gene primers within the assay. Sequence reads were collapsed and filtered to measure the absolute abundance of every unique TCRbeta CDR3 rearrangement. Productive Simpson clonality was computed per sample as the square root of Simpson's diversity index over productive rearrangements. This is the immuneACCESS table as TCRdb keeps it, with only in-frame sequences that have V and J called. A part of the clones is gone; compared with another copy, unresolved V genes explain less than half, and the rest is unexplained. V and J calls and clone size are those listed in that table; D and trimming were worked out from the DNA. For this sample the table gives around 130,000 clones, of which less than 90% were detected only once. Clones ranked in the top ten supply roughly 2.2% of the sample.

Participants in the prospective study were enrolled through a virtual design, were aged roughly 18 to 90 years, and lived in under 25 United States geographic areas. In the prospective study, cohorts were assigned on the basis of participant-reported clinical history obtained from a screening survey and a study questionnaire. For ImmuneRACE Cohort 3, a participant was defined as recovered based on two consecutive negative NP/OP PCR tests, clearance by a healthcare professional, or resolution of symptoms. In the prospective study, mobile phlebotomists collected whole blood, serum and a nasopharyngeal or oropharyngeal swab from each participant. Prospective study participants could optionally give additional blood draws and questionnaires over an approximately 2-month period. Before DNA extraction, blood samples from the prospective study were shipped at room temperature or frozen.

This chain joins TRBV19 to TRBJ1-5; the D gene cannot be resolved reliably. The sequence was obtained from a woman aged 45-59 years who had recovered from COVID-19. Sequencing was carried out using PBMCs or T cells enriched from blood (not recorded which). The DNA sequence reads TGTGCCAGTAGTCTCCAGACCTTCGCGGAGCCCCAGCATTTT. This is translated as CASSLQTFAEPQHF.